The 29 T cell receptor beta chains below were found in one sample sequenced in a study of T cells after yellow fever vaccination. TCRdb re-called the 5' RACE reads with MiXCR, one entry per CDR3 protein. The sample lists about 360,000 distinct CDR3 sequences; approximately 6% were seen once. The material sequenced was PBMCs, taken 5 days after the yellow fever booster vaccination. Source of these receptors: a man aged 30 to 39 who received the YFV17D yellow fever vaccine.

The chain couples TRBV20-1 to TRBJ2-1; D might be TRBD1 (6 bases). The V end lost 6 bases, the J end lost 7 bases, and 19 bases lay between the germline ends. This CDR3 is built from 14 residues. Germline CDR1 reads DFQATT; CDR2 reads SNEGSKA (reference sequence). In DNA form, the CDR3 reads TGCAGTGCCCTCAGGGGAGCTCGGACGAATGAGCAGTTCTTC. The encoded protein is CSALRGARTNEQFF.

DNA for the CDR3: TGTGCCAGCAGCTTTTTCGTGACTAGCGCCCGCCAAGAGACCCAGTACTTC. It is translated as CASSFFVTSARQETQYF. The chain has TRBV7-3 and TRBJ2-5; 8 bases are a match to TRBD2. There are 17 residues in the CDR3. V lost 3 bases, J lost 1 base, and 10 bases stayed unmatched. Germline V gene data show CDR1 as SGHTA and CDR2 as FQGTGA.

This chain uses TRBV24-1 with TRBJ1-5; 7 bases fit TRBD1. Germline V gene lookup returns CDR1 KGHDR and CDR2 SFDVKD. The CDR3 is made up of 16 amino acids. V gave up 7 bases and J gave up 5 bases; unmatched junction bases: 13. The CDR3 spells CATSGGEGAHDQPQHF. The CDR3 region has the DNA TGTGCCACCAGCGGAGGGGAGGGGGCGCATGATCAGCCCCAGCATTTT.

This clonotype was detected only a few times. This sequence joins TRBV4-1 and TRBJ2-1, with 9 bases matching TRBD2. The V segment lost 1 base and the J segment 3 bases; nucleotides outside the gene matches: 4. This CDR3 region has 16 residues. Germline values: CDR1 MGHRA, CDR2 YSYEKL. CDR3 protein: CASSQAGTSSYNEQFF. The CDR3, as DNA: TGCGCCAGCAGCCAAGCTGGGACTAGCAGCTACAATGAGCAGTTCTTC.

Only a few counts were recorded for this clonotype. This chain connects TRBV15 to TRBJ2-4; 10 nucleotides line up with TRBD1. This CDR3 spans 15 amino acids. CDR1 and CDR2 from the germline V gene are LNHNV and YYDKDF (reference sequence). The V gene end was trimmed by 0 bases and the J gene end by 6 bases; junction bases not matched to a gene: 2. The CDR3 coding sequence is TGTGCCACCAGCAGAGACCGGGACAGGGGAAACATTCAGTACTTC. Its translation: CATSRDRDRGNIQYF.

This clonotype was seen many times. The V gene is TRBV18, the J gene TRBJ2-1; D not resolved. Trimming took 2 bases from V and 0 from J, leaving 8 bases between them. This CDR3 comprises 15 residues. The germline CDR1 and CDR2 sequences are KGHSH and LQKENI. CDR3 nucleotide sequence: TGTGCCAGCTCACCAGGTCTGAACTCCTACAATGAGCAGTTCTTC. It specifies CASSPGLNSYNEQFF.

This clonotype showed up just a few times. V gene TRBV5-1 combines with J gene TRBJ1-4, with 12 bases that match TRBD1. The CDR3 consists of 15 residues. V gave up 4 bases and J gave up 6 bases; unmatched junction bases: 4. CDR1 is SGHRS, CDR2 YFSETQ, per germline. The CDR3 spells CASSGTGGFDEKLFF. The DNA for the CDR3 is TGCGCCAGCAGCGGGACAGGGGGCTTCGATGAAAAACTGTTTTTT.

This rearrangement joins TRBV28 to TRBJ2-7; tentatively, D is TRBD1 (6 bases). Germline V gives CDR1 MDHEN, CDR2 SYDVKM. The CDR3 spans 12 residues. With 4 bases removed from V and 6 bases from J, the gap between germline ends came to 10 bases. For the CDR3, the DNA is TGTGCCAGCAGTTCCGGACAGCCCGAGCAGTACTTC. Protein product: CASSSGQPEQYF.

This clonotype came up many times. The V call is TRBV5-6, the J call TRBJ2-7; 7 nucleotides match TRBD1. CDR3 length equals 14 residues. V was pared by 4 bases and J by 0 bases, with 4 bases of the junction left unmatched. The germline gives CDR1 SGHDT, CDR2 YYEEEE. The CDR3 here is CASSQGQNSYEQYF. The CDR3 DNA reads TGTGCCAGCAGCCAGGGACAGAACTCCTACGAGCAGTACTTC.

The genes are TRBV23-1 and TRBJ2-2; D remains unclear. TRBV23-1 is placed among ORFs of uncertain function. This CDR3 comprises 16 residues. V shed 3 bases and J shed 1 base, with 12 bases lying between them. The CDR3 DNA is TGCGCCAGCAGTCACCCAACAAGAATGAACACCGGGGAGCTGTTTTTT. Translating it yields CASSHPTRMNTGELFF.

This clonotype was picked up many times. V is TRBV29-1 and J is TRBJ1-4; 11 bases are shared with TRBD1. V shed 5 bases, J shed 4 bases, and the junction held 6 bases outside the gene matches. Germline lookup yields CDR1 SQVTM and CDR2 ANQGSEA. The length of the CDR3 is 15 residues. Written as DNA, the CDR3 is TGCAGCGTTCTAGGGACAGGGGGGAATAATGAAAAACTGTTTTTT. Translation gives CSVLGTGGNNEKLFF.

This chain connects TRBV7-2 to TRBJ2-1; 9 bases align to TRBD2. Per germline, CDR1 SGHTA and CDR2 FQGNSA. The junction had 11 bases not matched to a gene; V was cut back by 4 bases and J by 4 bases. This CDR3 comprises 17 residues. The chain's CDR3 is CASSSSLAGVEYNEQFF. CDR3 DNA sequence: TGTGCCAGCAGCTCATCGTTAGCGGGAGTAGAGTACAATGAGCAGTTCTTC.

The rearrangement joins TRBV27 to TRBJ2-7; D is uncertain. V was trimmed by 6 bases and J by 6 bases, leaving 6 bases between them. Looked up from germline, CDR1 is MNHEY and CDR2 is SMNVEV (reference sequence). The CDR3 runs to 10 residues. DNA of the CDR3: TGTGCCAGCAGCACGTTCGAGCAGTACTTC. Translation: CASSTFEQYF.

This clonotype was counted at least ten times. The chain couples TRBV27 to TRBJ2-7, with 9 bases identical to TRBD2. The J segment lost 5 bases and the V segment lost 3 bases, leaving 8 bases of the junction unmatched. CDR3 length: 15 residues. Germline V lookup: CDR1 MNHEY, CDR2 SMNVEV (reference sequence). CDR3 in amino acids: CASSLASGIMNEQYF. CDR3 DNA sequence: TGTGCCAGCAGTTTGGCTAGCGGGATCATGAACGAGCAGTACTTC.

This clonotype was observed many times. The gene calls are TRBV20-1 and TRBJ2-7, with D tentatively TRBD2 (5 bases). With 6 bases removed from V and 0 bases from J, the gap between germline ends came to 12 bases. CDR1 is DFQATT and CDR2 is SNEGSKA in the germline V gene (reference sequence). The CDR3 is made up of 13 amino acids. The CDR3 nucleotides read TGCAGTGCGGAGGCAGCCAGCTCCTACGAGCAGTACTTC. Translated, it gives CSAEAASSYEQYF.

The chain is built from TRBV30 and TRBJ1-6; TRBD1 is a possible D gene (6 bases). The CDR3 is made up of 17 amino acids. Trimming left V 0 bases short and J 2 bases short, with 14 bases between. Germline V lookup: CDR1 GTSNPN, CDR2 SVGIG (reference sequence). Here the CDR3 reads CAWSVLGGRTYNSPLHF. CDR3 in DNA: TGTGCCTGGAGTGTACTCGGGGGCCGCACCTATAATTCACCCCTCCACTTT. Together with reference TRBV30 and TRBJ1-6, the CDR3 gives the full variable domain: SQTIHQWPATLVQPVGSPLSLECTVEGTSNPNLYWYRQAAGRGLQLLFYSVGIGQISSEVPQNLSASRPQDRQFILSSKKLLLSDSGFYLCAWSVLGGRTYNSPLHFGNGTRLTVT.

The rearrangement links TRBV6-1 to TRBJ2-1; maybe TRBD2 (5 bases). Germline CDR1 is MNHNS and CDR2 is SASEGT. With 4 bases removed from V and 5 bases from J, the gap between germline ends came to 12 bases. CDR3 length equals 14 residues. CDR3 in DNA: TGTGCCAGCAGTGGGAGGAACACTGACAATGAGCAGTTCTTC. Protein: CASSGRNTDNEQFF.

For the CDR3, the DNA is TGTGCCTGGTCCAGTAATCGGCAGCCCCAGCATTTT. It specifies CAWSSNRQPQHF. This chain links TRBV30 with TRBJ1-5; D unresolved. This CDR3 has 12 residues. V was cut by 5 bases and J by 7 bases, with 12 bases left in between. Germline V gene data show CDR1 as GTSNPN and CDR2 as SVGIG (reference sequence).

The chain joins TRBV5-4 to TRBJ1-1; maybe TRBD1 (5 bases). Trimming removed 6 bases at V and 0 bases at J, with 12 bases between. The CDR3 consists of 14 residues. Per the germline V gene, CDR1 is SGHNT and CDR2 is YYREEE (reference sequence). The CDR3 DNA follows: TGTGCCAGCAAGAAACAGGAGATGAACACTGAAGCTTTCTTT. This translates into CASKKQEMNTEAFF.

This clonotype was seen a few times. CDR3 in DNA: TGTGCCAGCAGTTCTAGCGGGATAGGCGAGCAGTACTTC. It is translated as CASSSSGIGEQYF. This chain links TRBV7-2 with TRBJ2-7; 9 positions match TRBD2. There are 13 residues in the CDR3. Germline lookup yields CDR1 SGHTA and CDR2 FQGNSA. The junction had 6 bases not matched to a gene; V was cut back by 6 bases and J by 6 bases.

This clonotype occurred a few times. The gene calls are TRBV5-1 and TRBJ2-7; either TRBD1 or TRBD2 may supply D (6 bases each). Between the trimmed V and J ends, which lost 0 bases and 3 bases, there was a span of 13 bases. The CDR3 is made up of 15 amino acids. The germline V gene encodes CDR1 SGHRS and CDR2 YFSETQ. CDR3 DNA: TGCGCCAGCAGCTTGGCCGCGGGGACATACTACGAGCAGTACTTC. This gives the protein CASSLAAGTYYEQYF.

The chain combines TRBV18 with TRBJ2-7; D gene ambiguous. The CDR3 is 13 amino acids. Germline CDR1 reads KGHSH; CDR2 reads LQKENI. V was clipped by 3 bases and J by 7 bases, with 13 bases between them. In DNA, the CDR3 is TGTGCCAGCTCACCTGTGGGGTTGGATGAGCAGTACTTC. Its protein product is CASSPVGLDEQYF. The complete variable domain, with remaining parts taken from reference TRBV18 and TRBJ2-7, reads NAGVMQNPRHLVRRRGQEARLRCSPMKGHSHVYWYRQLPEEGLKFMVYLQKENIIDESGMPKERFSAEFPKEGPSILRIQQVVRGDSAAYFCASSPVGLDEQYFGPGTRLTVT.

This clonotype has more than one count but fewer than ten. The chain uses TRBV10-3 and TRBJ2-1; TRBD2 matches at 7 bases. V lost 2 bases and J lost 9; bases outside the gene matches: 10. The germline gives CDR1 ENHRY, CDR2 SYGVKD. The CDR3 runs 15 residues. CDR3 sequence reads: CAISELETSYAEQFF. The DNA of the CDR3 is TGTGCCATCAGTGAGCTAGAGACTAGCTACGCTGAGCAGTTCTTC.

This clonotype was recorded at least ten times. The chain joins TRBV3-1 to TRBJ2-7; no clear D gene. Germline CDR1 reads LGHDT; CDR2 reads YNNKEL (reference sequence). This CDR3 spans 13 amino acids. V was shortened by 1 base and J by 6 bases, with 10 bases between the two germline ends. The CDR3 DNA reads TGTGCCAGCAGCCAAGTGGCGGCCCTCGAGCAGTACTTC. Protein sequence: CASSQVAALEQYF.

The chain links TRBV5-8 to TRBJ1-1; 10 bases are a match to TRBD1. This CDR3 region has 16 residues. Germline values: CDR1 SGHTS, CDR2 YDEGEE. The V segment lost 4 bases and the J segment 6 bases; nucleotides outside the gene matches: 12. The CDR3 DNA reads TGTGCCAGCAGCCTCCGACAGGGGGCAAAGCCCTCTGAAGCTTTCTTT. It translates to CASSLRQGAKPSEAFF.

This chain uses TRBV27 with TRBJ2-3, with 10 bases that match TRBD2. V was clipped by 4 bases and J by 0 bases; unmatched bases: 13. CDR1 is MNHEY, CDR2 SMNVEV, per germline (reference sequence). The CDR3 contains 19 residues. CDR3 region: CASSSGPGLAPTSTDTQYF. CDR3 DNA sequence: TGTGCCAGCAGTTCAGGCCCGGGACTAGCGCCTACTAGCACAGATACGCAGTATTTT.

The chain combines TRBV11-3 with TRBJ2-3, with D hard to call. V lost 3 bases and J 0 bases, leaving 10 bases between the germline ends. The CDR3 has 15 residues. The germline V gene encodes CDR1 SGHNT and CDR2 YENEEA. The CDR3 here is CASSFGASSTDTQYF. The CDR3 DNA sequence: TGTGCCAGCAGCTTCGGCGCATCTAGCACAGATACGCAGTATTTT.

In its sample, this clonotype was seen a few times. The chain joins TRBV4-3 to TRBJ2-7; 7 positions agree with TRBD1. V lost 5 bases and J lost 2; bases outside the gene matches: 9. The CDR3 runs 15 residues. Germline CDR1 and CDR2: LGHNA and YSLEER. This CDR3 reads CASSVGAGGAYEQYF. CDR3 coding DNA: TGCGCCAGCAGCGTCGGGGCAGGGGGAGCCTACGAGCAGTACTTC.

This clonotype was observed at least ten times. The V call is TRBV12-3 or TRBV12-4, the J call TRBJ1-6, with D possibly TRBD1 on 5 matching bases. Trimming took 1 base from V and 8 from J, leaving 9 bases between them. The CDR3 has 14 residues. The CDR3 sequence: CASSLGDRDSPLHF. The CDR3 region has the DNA TGTGCCAGCAGTTTAGGGGACCGAGATTCACCCCTCCACTTT.